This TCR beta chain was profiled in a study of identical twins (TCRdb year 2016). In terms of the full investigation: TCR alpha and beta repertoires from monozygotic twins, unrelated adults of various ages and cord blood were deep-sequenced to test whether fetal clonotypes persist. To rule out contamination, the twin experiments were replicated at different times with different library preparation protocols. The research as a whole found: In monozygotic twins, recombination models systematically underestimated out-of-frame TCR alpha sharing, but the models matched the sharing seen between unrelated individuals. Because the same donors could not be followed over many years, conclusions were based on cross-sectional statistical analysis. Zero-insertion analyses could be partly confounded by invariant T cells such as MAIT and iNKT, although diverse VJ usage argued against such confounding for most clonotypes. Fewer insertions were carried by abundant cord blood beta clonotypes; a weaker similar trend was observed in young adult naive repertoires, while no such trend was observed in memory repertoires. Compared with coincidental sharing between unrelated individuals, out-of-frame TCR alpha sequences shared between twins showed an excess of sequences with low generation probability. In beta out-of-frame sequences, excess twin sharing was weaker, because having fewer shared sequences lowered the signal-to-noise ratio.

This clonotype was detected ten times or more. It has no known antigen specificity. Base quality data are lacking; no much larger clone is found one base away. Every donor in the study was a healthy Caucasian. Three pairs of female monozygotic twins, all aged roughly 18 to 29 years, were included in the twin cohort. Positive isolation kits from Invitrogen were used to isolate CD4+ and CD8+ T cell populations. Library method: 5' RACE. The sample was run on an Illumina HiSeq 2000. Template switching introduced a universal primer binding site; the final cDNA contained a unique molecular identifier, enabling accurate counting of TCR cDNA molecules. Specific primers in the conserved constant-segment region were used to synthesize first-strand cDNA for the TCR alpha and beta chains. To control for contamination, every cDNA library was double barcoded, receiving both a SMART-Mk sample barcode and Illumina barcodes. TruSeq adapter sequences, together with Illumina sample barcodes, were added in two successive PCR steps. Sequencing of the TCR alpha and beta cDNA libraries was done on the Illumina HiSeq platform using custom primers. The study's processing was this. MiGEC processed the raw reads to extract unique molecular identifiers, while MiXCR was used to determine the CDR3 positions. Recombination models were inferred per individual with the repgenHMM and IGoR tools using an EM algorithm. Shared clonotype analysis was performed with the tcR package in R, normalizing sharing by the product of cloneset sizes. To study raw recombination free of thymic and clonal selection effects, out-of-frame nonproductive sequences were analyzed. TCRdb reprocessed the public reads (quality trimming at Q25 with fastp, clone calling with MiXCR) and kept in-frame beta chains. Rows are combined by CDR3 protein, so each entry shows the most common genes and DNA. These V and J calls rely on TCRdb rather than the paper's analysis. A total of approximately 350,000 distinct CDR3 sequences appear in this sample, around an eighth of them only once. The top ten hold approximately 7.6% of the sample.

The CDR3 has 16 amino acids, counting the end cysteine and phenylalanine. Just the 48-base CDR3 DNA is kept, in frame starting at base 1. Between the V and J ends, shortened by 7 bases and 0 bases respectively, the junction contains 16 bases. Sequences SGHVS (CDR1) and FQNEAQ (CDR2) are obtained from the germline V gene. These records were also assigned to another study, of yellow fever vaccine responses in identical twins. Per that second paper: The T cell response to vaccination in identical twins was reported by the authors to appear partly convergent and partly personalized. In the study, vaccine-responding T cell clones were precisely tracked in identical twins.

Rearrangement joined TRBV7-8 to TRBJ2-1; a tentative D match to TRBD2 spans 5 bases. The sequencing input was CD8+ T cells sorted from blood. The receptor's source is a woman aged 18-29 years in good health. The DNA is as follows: TGTGCCAGCACCCATCAGAGGGCCGACTCCTACAATGAGCAGTTCTTC. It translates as CASTHQRADSYNEQFF.